The rows below give T cell receptor beta chains drawn from one sample of a study of control samples from healthy donors and cancer patients. Assay used: immunoSEQ multiplex PCR; TCRdb lists only in-frame clones, some missing. Of roughly 150,000 clones listed, 93% are singletons. The sample taken for sequencing was blood. These receptors all stem from a man aged 50 to 59 in good health. Both conserved end residues are part of each CDR3. A D gene is named only where the DNA matches it firmly. Expanded clones are given a class, and other clones once, few, many or no size at all.

>TRBD1|TRBJ1-6|NA|TRBV9
TGTGCCAGCAGACCCGGGACAGATAATTCACCCCTCCACTTT
CASRPGTDNSPLHF
>NA|TRBJ2-5|NA|TRBV7-3
TGTGCCAGCAGCTTAGGACAGCAAGAGACCCAGTACTTC
CASSLGQQETQYF
>NA|TRBJ1-2|NA|TRBV28
TGTGCCAGCAAAATCGGCTCAGTTGGATATGGCTACACCTTC
CASKIGSVGYGYTF
>TRBD1|TRBJ2-5|few|TRBV2
TGTGCCAGCAGTAGGACAGGGCAAGAGACCCAGTACTTC
CASSRTGQETQYF
>TRBD1|TRBJ1-4|NA|TRBV27
TGTGCCAGCAGTTCGGACAGGGATAATGAAAAACTGTTTTTT
CASSSDRDNEKLFF
>TRBD2|TRBJ2-7|NA|TRBV4-1
TGCGCCAGCAGCCCCCCTAGCGGGAGCGACGAGCAGTACTTC
CASSPPSGSDEQYF
>TRBD1|TRBJ1-1|NA|TRBV5-1
TGCGCCAGCAGCTTGGGGGACAGGCGGGGCACTGAAGCTTTCTTT
CASSLGDRRGTEAFF
>NA|TRBJ2-2|NA|TRBV7-3
TGTGCCAGCAGCTTGGGCGGTGGTGCGAACACCGGGGAGCTGTTTTTT
CASSLGGGANTGELFF
>NA|TRBJ2-4|NA|TRBV2
TGTGCCAGCAGTCGGGAAGCCAAAAACATTCAGTACTTC
CASSREAKNIQYF
>NA|TRBJ1-5|few|TRBV28
TGTGCCACCCATACTAGGGGTGGCCAGCCCCAGCATTTT
CATHTRGGQPQHF
>NA|TRBJ1-5|NA|TRBV10-2
TGCGCCAGCAGTTGGGTTTTCAATCAGCCCCAGCATTTT
CASSWVFNQPQHF
>NA|TRBJ2-2|NA|TRBV9
TGTGCCAGCAGTCTCCAGGCCGCGAACACCGGGGAGCTGTTTTTT
CASSLQAANTGELFF
>NA|TRBJ1-1|NA|TRBV5-1
TGCGCCAGCATGCGAGACATGAACACTGAAGCTTTCTTT
CASMRDMNTEAFF
>NA|TRBJ1-2|few|TRBV6-5
TGTGCCAGCAGTTATTGGCAGGGAGGCTATGGCTACACCTTC
CASSYWQGGYGYTF
>NA|TRBJ1-2|NA|TRBV20-1
TGCAGTGCTCCCGACGGTGGCTACACCTTC
CSAPDGGYTF
>NA|TRBJ2-3|NA|TRBV15
TGTGCCACCAGCAGAGGACAGCGGACCGTGAGCACAGATACGCAGTATTTT
CATSRGQRTVSTDTQYF
>TRBD1|TRBJ2-1|NA|TRBV19
TGTGCCAGTAGCAAAGGACAGGGGGAATATAGTGAGCAGTTCTTC
CASSKGQGEYSEQFF
>NA|TRBJ1-4|NA|TRBV5-5
TGTGCCAGCAGCTTAAGTCCCGGCGAAAAACTGTTTTTT
CASSLSPGEKLFF